This TCR beta chain is from a study of blood T cell repertoires in COVID-19. Study in general: The United States, Italy and Spain supplied acute and convalescent COVID-19 samples. PBMCs, B-cell-depleted T cells, or T cells were the source of the cDNA or gDNA that made up the material.

Original data processing: Cell counts per sample came from amplifying reference gene primers. Using immunoSEQ multiplex PCR, the repertoire was profiled, and TCRdb retains in-frame clones only, with some absent. V and J calls and clone size are as listed in that table; D and trimming were resolved from the DNA. This sample has under 35,000 clones, with 83% found just once. The sequenced sample consisted of peripheral blood. The receptor comes from a man aged 70-80 years with active COVID-19.

This chain's CDR3 is CASSQDRSGRVTDTQYF. CDR3 DNA: TGTGCCAGCAGCCAAGATCGAAGCGGGAGGGTGACAGATACGCAGTATTTT. The gene calls are TRBV4-2 and TRBJ2-3, with 10 bases identical to TRBD2. V lost 0 bases and J lost 3; bases outside the gene matches: 6. Germline V gene data show CDR1 as LGHNA and CDR2 as YNFKEQ. The CDR3 loop spans 17 amino acids.